Listed here is a single T cell receptor (beta chain). The antigen remains undetermined. MiXCR, run by TCRdb on the 5' RACE reads, gives a single entry per CDR3 protein. The profile shows 310,000 or so distinct CDR3 sequences, 8% to 9.5% of them singletons. CDR1 KGHDR and CDR2 SFDVKD come from the germline V gene. This CDR3 spans 14 amino acids. V dropped 3 bases and J dropped 4 bases, with 11 bases sitting between them. These data originate in a study of identical twins. General observations from the study: Out-of-frame alpha sequences shared by twins were enriched for low generation probability. The study found weaker excess twin sharing in beta out-of-frame sequences.

The same data also went into a second study, on yellow fever vaccine responses in identical twins.

The gene calls are TRBV24-1 and TRBJ1-2; D possibly corresponds to TRBD1 (5 bases). Sequencing was performed on CD8+ T cells sorted from blood. This TCR came from a woman aged 18-30 years in good health. The CDR3 loop reads CATSDPDTFYGYTF. The CDR3 DNA reads as TGTGCCACCAGTGATCCGGACACCTTCTATGGCTACACCTTC.